These 13 T cell receptor beta chains were sequenced from one sample in a study of T cells expressing NK-cell markers. Reprocessing the 5' RACE reads, TCRdb reports a single entry for every CDR3 protein and omits DNA. The sample includes some 150,000 distinct CDR3 sequences. The source material was blood T cells: a sorted CD56 or NKG2C T cell subset, CD4+ or CD8+ T cells, or bulk PBMC T cells (not recorded which). The source is a man aged 18 to 29 in good health.

This sequence joins TRBV2 and TRBJ2-7. This CDR3 has 12 residues. Germline CDR1 is SNHLY and CDR2 is FYNNEI. This CDR3 reads CASSELLYEQYF.

This chain links TRBV12-5 with TRBJ1-1. Germline values: CDR1 LGHNT, CDR2 FRNRAP. The CDR3 length is 11 residues. The CDR3 sequence is CAYFKNTEAFF.

The genes are TRBV5-1 and TRBJ2-7; TCRdb outputs TRBD2, but without DNA this stays unchecked. CDR3 length: 15 amino acids. Germline V gene sequence: CDR1 SGHRS, CDR2 YFSETQ. CDR3 sequence reads: CASSLAGGSSYEQYF.

The chain recombines TRBV9 with TRBJ2-5; there is no DNA to check the TCRdb D call of TRBD1. Germline V gene data show CDR1 as SGDLS and CDR2 as YYNGEE. The CDR3 totals 15 residues. The chain's CDR3 is CASSITGAIQETQYF.

This chain joins TRBV10-3 and TRBJ2-5; TCRdb selects TRBD2, and the lack of DNA leaves this call unchecked. The CDR3 is made up of 13 amino acids. Germline CDR1 is ENHRY and CDR2 is SYGVKD. CDR3 sequence reads: CAIGDLASETQYF.

The V and J genes are TRBV29-1 and TRBJ1-1; the TRBD1 assignment by TCRdb is unverifiable without DNA. The CDR3 has 13 amino acids. The V gene's germline CDR1 is SQVTM and CDR2 ANQGSEA. CDR3 loop: CSAGFPGNTEAFF.

The gene calls are TRBV3-1 and TRBJ2-1; the D call from TCRdb, TRBD1, cannot be confirmed without DNA. This CDR3 has 14 residues. In germline, CDR1 is LGHDT, CDR2 YNNKEL (reference sequence). CDR3: CASSDPGLNNEQFF.

V usage is TRBV7-7 and J usage is TRBJ2-2; the D call from TCRdb, TRBD2, cannot be confirmed without DNA. The germline V gene has CDR1 SSHAT and CDR2 FNYEAQ (reference sequence). This CDR3 comprises 16 residues. CDR3 in amino acids: CASGRLAGGSTGELFF.

The chain has TRBV25-1 and TRBJ1-3. The CDR3 consists of 13 residues. Germline V lookup: CDR1 MGHDK, CDR2 SYGVNS. CDR3 in amino acids: CASSSPSGNTIYF.

The chain carries TRBV28 and TRBJ2-4; absent DNA, TCRdb's TRBD2 call cannot be checked. The CDR3 has 14 residues. Germline V gene sequence: CDR1 MDHEN, CDR2 SYDVKM. The chain's CDR3 is CAVMEGLAKNIQYF. The complete variable domain, with remaining parts taken from reference TRBV28 and TRBJ2-4, reads DVKVTQSSRYLVKRTGEKVFLECVQDMDHENMFWYRQDPGLGLRLIYFSYDVKMKEKGDIPEGYSVSREKKERFSLILESASTNQTSMYLCAVMEGLAKNIQYFGAGTRLSVL.

This rearrangement joins TRBV27 to TRBJ2-1; TCRdb calls TRBD1, which cannot be checked without DNA. The CDR3 runs to 13 residues. Germline values: CDR1 MNHEY, CDR2 SMNVEV (reference sequence). CDR3 residues: CASSLQGSDEQFF.

The chain recombines TRBV28 with TRBJ2-7; TCRdb selects TRBD1, and the lack of DNA leaves this call unchecked. Per germline, CDR1 MDHEN and CDR2 SYDVKM. This CDR3 is 14 amino acids long. CDR3 sequence reads: CASGDRGNTYEQYF.

This rearrangement joins TRBV24-1 to TRBJ2-1; TCRdb's D call of TRBD2 is untestable without DNA. Germline-derived CDR1 and CDR2 are KGHDR and SFDVKD. The CDR3 loop spans 15 amino acids. This CDR3 reads CATSDLAGGENEQFF.